Shown below are 29 T cell receptor beta chains from a single sample sequenced in a study of identifying expanded T cells in peripheral blood. Only in-frame clones appear in the TCRdb table, and some are missing; sequencing was by immunoSEQ multiplex PCR. The sample yields 75,000 to 100,000 clones, around 91% seen once. The sequencing sample was made of blood. These receptors all come from a person aged 18 to 70 in good health.

The V and J genes are TRBV7-9 and TRBJ1-5; D might be TRBD1 (5 bases). CDR3 length equals 15 residues. Germline CDR1 SEHNR, CDR2 FQNEAQ (reference sequence). V was pared by 0 bases and J by 9 bases, with 15 bases between. The CDR3 DNA follows: TGTGCCAGCAGCTTAGCGGGCAGGGAGGACTCGCCCCAGCATTTT. This gives the protein CASSLAGREDSPQHF. The full variable domain, completed using reference TRBV7-9 and TRBJ1-5, is DTGVSQNPRHKITKRGQNVTFRCDPISEHNRLYWYRQTLGQGPEFLTYFQNEAQLEKSRLLSDRFSAERPKGSFSTLEIQRTEQGDSAMYLCASSLAGREDSPQHFGDGTRLSIL.

V is TRBV11-2 and J is TRBJ2-5; 15 positions match TRBD2. CDR3 length equals 17 residues. CDR1 and CDR2 (germline): SGHAT, FQNNGV. With V trimmed by 4 bases and J by 4 bases, 7 bases remained unmatched. The CDR3 spells CASSSRTSGGAGETQYF. The CDR3 DNA sequence: TGTGCCAGCAGCTCCCGGACTAGCGGGGGGGCGGGAGAGACCCAGTACTTC.

V is TRBV27 and J is TRBJ1-1; D gene uncertain. This CDR3 comprises 13 residues. Germline V CDR1 and CDR2: MNHEY, SMNVEV (reference sequence). The V and J ends lost 3 bases and 6 bases respectively, with 11 bases between them. CDR3 bases: TGTGCCAGCAGTTTCGCCTCAGGAGCTGAAGCTTTCTTT. As protein: CASSFASGAEAFF.

This CDR3 reads CASSSYNGDTQYF. The CDR3 region has the DNA TGTGCCAGCAGCTCCTACAACGGGGATACGCAGTATTTT. The chain employs TRBV7-3 and TRBJ2-3, with D unclear. The V end was cut by 4 bases, the J end by 6 bases, with 11 bases between. From germline, CDR1 is SGHTA and CDR2 FQGTGA. The CDR3 extends over 13 amino acids.

The V call is TRBV10-3, the J call TRBJ2-6; tentatively, D is TRBD1 (5 bases). This CDR3 is built from 13 residues. Germline V gene sequence: CDR1 ENHRY, CDR2 SYGVKD. The germline V and J ends were trimmed by 3 bases and 7 bases, with 7 bases remaining between them. CDR3 protein: CAISDTGANVLTF. CDR3 in DNA: TGTGCCATCAGTGACACAGGTGCCAACGTCCTGACTTTC.

This chain links TRBV27 with TRBJ2-5; 11 nucleotides match TRBD1. CDR3 length: 14 amino acids. The junction had 4 bases not matched to a gene; V was cut back by 6 bases and J by 4 bases. The germline gives CDR1 MNHEY, CDR2 SMNVEV (reference sequence). CDR3 residues: CASSGTGGRETQYF. CDR3 coding DNA: TGTGCCAGCAGCGGGACAGGGGGTCGAGAGACCCAGTACTTC.

This sequence joins TRBV7-2 and TRBJ2-7, with 12 positions matching TRBD2. J was trimmed by 2 bases and V by 5 bases; bases with no gene match: 7. The CDR3 has 16 amino acids. Germline CDR1 reads SGHTA; CDR2 reads FQGNSA. The CDR3 region has the DNA TGTGCCAGCAGCCCCTCACGACTAGCGGGAGCCTACGAGCAGTACTTC. It codes for CASSPSRLAGAYEQYF.

The rearrangement uses TRBV25-1 and TRBJ2-7; TRBD2 aligns across 7 bases. CDR3 length equals 12 residues. Germline-derived CDR1 and CDR2 are MGHDK and SYGVNS. V shed 8 bases, J shed 1 base, and the junction held 2 bases outside the gene matches. The CDR3 is CASGGGSYEQYF. The CDR3 DNA follows: TGTGCCAGCGGGGGGGGGTCCTACGAGCAGTACTTC.

This rearrangement joins TRBV9 to TRBJ2-3; D is unresolved. This CDR3 region has 12 residues. Trimming cost V 0 bases and J 5 bases, with 4 bases left between them. Germline V gene sequence: CDR1 SGDLS, CDR2 YYNGEE. The CDR3 reads CASSVGEDTQYF. In DNA form, the CDR3 reads TGTGCCAGCAGCGTAGGGGAAGATACGCAGTATTTT.

The V and J genes are TRBV5-4 and TRBJ2-7; TRBD1 aligns across 9 bases. This CDR3 contains 16 residues. The V gene's germline CDR1 is SGHNT and CDR2 YYREEE (reference sequence). V was pared by 7 bases and J by 3 bases, with 14 bases of the junction left unmatched. Written as DNA, the CDR3 is TGTGCCAGCGCCGTAAAACAGGGGGCGGCGAACTACGAGCAGTACTTC. Protein product: CASAVKQGAANYEQYF. The variable domain in full, completed from reference TRBV5-4 and TRBJ2-7, reads ETGVTQSPTHLIKTRGQQVTLRCSSQSGHNTVSWYQQALGQGPQFIFQYYREEENGRGNFPPRFSGLQFPNYSSELNVNALELDDSALYLCASAVKQGAANYEQYFGPGTRLTVT.

Written as DNA, the CDR3 is TGTGCCAGCAGCCAAGTTACAGACACTTACAATGAGCAGTTCTTC. This sequence encodes CASSQVTDTYNEQFF. This rearrangement joins TRBV4-2 to TRBJ2-1; D is undetermined. CDR3 length: 15 amino acids. Trimming shortened V by 1 base and J by 4 bases, and 11 bases separated the two germline ends. CDR1 is LGHNA and CDR2 is YNFKEQ in the germline V gene.

The table lists this clone with a count of one. The CDR3 DNA reads TGCGCCAGCAGCCAATGGCCCTATGAAGCAGAGACCCAGTACTTC. Protein: CASSQWPYEAETQYF. The V call is TRBV4-3, the J call TRBJ2-5; D is undetermined. This CDR3 has 15 residues. CDR1 is LGHNA and CDR2 is YSLEER in the germline V gene. Deletions cut 2 bases from V and 4 bases from J, with 14 bases between.

This sequence joins TRBV29-1 and TRBJ1-2, with D possibly matching TRBD1 (5 bases). Trimming removed 2 bases from V and 0 bases from J, with 13 bases in between. CDR1 and CDR2 (germline): SQVTM, ANQGSEA. The CDR3 has 15 residues. CDR3 in amino acids: CSVESGGLANYGYTF. As DNA, the CDR3 is TGCAGCGTTGAATCGGGGGGGTTAGCTAACTATGGCTACACCTTC.

This chain uses TRBV5-1 with TRBJ1-6, with a weak D call TRBD1 (6 bases). This CDR3 has 15 residues. Germline CDR1 SGHRS, CDR2 YFSETQ. V was clipped by 4 bases and J by 5 bases, with 13 bases between them. CDR3 sequence (DNA): TGCGCCAGCAGCCCAGGGACACTTAATAATTCACCCCTCCACTTT. The encoded protein is CASSPGTLNNSPLHF.

The chain employs TRBV15 and TRBJ2-7; 7 bases agree with TRBD1. Germline CDR1 LNHNV, CDR2 YYDKDF (reference sequence). The ends lost 2 bases at V and 6 bases at J; junction bases unmatched: 4. This CDR3 region has 13 residues. CDR3 nucleotide sequence: TGTGCCACCAGCAGAAAGACAGGGACCGAGCAGTACTTC. It translates to CATSRKTGTEQYF.

This clone was picked up a small number of times. The genes are TRBV4-3 and TRBJ2-3; D is perhaps TRBD1 or TRBD2 (5 bases each). The CDR3 runs 14 residues. Germline assignment: CDR1 LGHNA and CDR2 YSLEER. V lost 3 bases to trimming and J lost 6 bases, with 13 bases between them. The CDR3 nucleotides read TGCGCCAGCAGCCAGGCCGGGACCCCCGATACGCAGTATTTT. The encoded protein is CASSQAGTPDTQYF.

This chain links TRBV7-3 with TRBJ2-5; D perhaps matches TRBD2 (6 bases). Germline-derived CDR1 and CDR2 are SGHTA and FQGTGA. This CDR3 comprises 15 residues. V was trimmed by 2 bases and J by 2 bases, leaving 12 bases between them. CDR3 in amino acids: CASSLAGTPQETQYF. DNA for the CDR3: TGTGCCAGCAGCTTAGCGGGGACTCCTCAAGAGACCCAGTACTTC.

The rearrangement uses TRBV19 and TRBJ1-3; D is ambiguous. Per germline, CDR1 LNHDA and CDR2 SQIVND (reference sequence). Trimming left V 8 bases short and J 0 bases short, with 20 bases between. The CDR3 extends over 17 amino acids. The CDR3 coding sequence is TGTGCCAGTTCCCTTTTTGTCAGCGCATACTCTGGAAACACCATATATTTT. Protein product: CASSLFVSAYSGNTIYF.

The chain carries TRBV6-1 and TRBJ2-1; 10 positions agree with TRBD2. The V segment lost 7 bases and the J segment 6 bases; nucleotides outside the gene matches: 6. Germline CDR1 and CDR2: MNHNS and SASEGT. The length of the CDR3 is 14 residues. CDR3 protein: CASITGLASNEQFF. The CDR3 nucleotides read TGTGCCAGCATTACGGGACTAGCGTCCAATGAGCAGTTCTTC.

In the case of this clone: Other DNA sequences in the same sample also yield this CDR3. This chain connects TRBV19 to TRBJ2-3; 9 nucleotides agree with TRBD2. CDR1 is LNHDA and CDR2 is SQIVND in the germline V gene (reference sequence). The CDR3 runs to 14 residues. Unmatched junction bases numbered 9, after V lost 7 bases and J lost 7 bases. Here the CDR3 reads CASMRGGGANTQYF. The CDR3 region has the DNA TGTGCCAGTATGAGGGGCGGGGGGGCCAATACGCAGTATTTT.

The V gene is TRBV5-4, the J gene TRBJ2-7, with TRBD2 matching 11 bases. V dropped 4 bases and J dropped 3; count of bases not matched to a gene: 3. The CDR3 has 14 residues. Germline CDR1 SGHNT, CDR2 YYREEE (reference sequence). CDR3 loop: CASSLAGGLYEQYF. The CDR3 DNA reads as TGTGCCAGCAGCCTAGCGGGAGGCCTCTACGAGCAGTACTTC.

The chain has TRBV7-2 and TRBJ1-6; D remains ambiguous. Germline-derived CDR1 and CDR2 are SGHTA and FQGNSA. This CDR3 comprises 14 residues. Deletions cut 5 bases from V and 7 bases from J, with 12 bases between. The CDR3 DNA follows: TGTGCCAGCAGCCGGCCCTTACGGAATTCACCCCTCCACTTT. This translates into CASSRPLRNSPLHF.

The rearrangement links TRBV18 to TRBJ2-7, with D possibly matching TRBD1 (5 bases). Trimming pared 1 base from V and 1 base from J, leaving 11 bases between. CDR1 and CDR2 from the germline V gene are KGHSH and LQKENI. CDR3 size: 15 residues. Here the CDR3 reads CASSPLHGASYEQYF. For the CDR3, the DNA is TGTGCCAGCTCACCACTCCATGGGGCTTCCTACGAGCAGTACTTC.

This chain uses TRBV27 with TRBJ2-3; D gene ambiguous. The CDR3 spans 14 residues. The germline gives CDR1 MNHEY, CDR2 SMNVEV (reference sequence). Trimming stripped 1 base from V and 6 bases from J, with 11 bases between. The chain's CDR3 is CASSLFRAGDTQYF. The DNA of the CDR3 is TGTGCCAGCAGTTTATTTAGGGCTGGGGATACGCAGTATTTT.

V gene TRBV18 combines with J gene TRBJ2-2, with a weak D call TRBD1 (6 bases). The CDR3 is 19 residues long. V was cut by 5 bases and J by 0 bases, with 22 bases left in between. Germline values: CDR1 KGHSH, CDR2 LQKENI. In DNA, the CDR3 is TGTGCCAGCTCATCAATTTCAGCCAGGGGCGTCGCGAACACCGGGGAGCTGTTTTTT. Translation gives CASSSISARGVANTGELFF.

The CDR3 DNA is TGTGCCAGCAGTGAAGCGGACAGCAACTATGGCTACACCTTC. Protein product: CASSEADSNYGYTF. This chain links TRBV6-1 with TRBJ1-2; possible D gene TRBD1, 6 bases. V was shortened by 0 bases and J by 2 bases, with 7 bases between the two germline ends. This CDR3 comprises 14 residues. Germline V gene lookup returns CDR1 MNHNS and CDR2 SASEGT.

The chain combines TRBV7-9 with TRBJ2-1; weak D call: TRBD1 (7 bases). The CDR3 is made up of 15 amino acids. V shed 6 bases and J shed 9 bases, with 21 bases lying between them. CDR1 is SEHNR and CDR2 is FQNEAQ in the germline V gene (reference sequence). The CDR3 sequence: CASSSTTQGGLEQFF. CDR3 nucleotide sequence: TGTGCCAGCAGTTCTACAACGCAGGGGGGTCTTGAGCAGTTCTTC.

The V and J genes are TRBV18 and TRBJ1-1, with 8 nucleotides matching TRBD1. The CDR3 has 14 amino acids. Germline CDR1 reads KGHSH; CDR2 reads LQKENI. J lost 3 bases, V lost 3 bases, and 3 bases had no gene match. The CDR3 DNA follows: TGTGCCAGCTCACCGACAGGGGTCTACACTGAAGCTTTCTTT. Protein product: CASSPTGVYTEAFF.

The chain couples TRBV19 to TRBJ1-2, with TRBD1 as a possible D gene (5 bases). This CDR3 spans 14 amino acids. V gave up 5 bases and J gave up 3 bases, with 13 bases separating them. The germline V gene has CDR1 LNHDA and CDR2 SQIVND (reference sequence). The CDR3 DNA sequence: TGTGCCAGTAGTCCACAAGCAGGGTACTATGGCTACACCTTC. This codes for CASSPQAGYYGYTF.